The T cell receptor beta chain under discussion was sequenced for a study of Graves' ophthalmopathy and Graves' hyperthyroidism. The CDR3 spans 12 residues. Germline lookup yields CDR1 KGHSH and CDR2 LQKENI. Study outcomes and limitations: Cross-validated, the 13-signature model showed 87.88%/81.08% sensitivity/specificity, and 80%/75% in the test set. The model predicted progression of ophthalmopathy with a sensitivity of about 68%, and its specificity was about 72%.

For repertoire sequencing, the TCR beta CDR3 regions were amplified from RNA transcripts. Second-round multiplex PCR came after a first-round RT-PCR that employed HTBI primers. MiXCR, run by TCRdb on the multiplex PCR reads, gives a single entry per CDR3 protein. The sample lists about 390,000 distinct CDR3 sequences, about 16% occurring once. This clonotype came up many times. The antigen is unknown. Its ends do not fully match the called genes, so a read error is possible. Sequences were obtained from peripheral blood. The receptor was derived from a woman aged 18-29 years with stable Graves' hyperthyroidism. This chain joins TRBV18 and TRBJ2-7; possible D gene TRBD2, 6 bases. CDR3 nucleotide sequence: TGTGCCAGCTCCCGGGACTCCAACGAGCAGTACTTC. Amino acids: CASSRDSNEQYF.